The subject of this entry is one T cell receptor (beta chain). The target of this receptor is not known. Base qualities are missing; no much larger clone stands one base away. The data belong to a study of cytomegalovirus exposure and HLA in healthy donors (TCRdb year 2017). For context, the study as a whole: An earlier analysis of more than 550 of the donors reported approximately 280 Gb of sequence data and roughly 120 million unique TCR beta sequences obtained from about 170 million T cells. Of the roughly 410 genotyped donors, 65% to 90% were placed in the genetic ancestry cluster associated with self-reported Caucasian donors. In a later genetic analysis, genome-wide SNP genotypes for about three fifths of the roughly 670 donors were used, and that subset was treated as a discovery cohort. Donor age, sex, ethnicity and CMV serostatus were collected together with the repertoire data. In the later analysis, no new phenotypic data were used to find candidate immune exposures; instead, reliance was placed on TCR beta sequences and their occurrence across donors. Class I and class II HLA loci were covered by the typing at four-digit resolution. Because of strong linkage in the cohort, roughly five DR-DQ haplotypes were treated as single units for association and clustering. On average, around 200,000 unique TCR beta nucleotide sequences were sequenced per donor among several hundred genotyped donors of the cohort, with roughly 19% of those sequences being non-productive. Every discovery cohort repertoire had been produced on one sequencing platform. The study profiled the T cell repertoires of 500 to 800 subjects by immunosequencing and related them to cytomegalovirus serostatus. The aim of the study was to test whether cataloging public T cell receptors could identify signatures of past pathogen exposure. A later analysis re-analyzed previously published TCR beta repertoires from about 730 donors and added high-resolution HLA genotyping to study TCR occurrence patterns. Typing coverage differed by locus: A, B, C, DRB1 and DQB1 were typed in roughly 620-630 donors, DQA1 in about 500, DPA1 in 600 to 610, and DPB1 in approximately 450. An earlier analysis of approximately 500 of the donors applied high-throughput TCR beta sequencing to assess whether each TCR beta V gene segment acted as functional or pseudogenic. A separate validation cohort of roughly 110 different subjects was used in addition to the 666-subject first cohort. About 280 gigabases of sequencing data and approximately 80 million unique TCR sequences were included in an early release covering roughly 700 HLA-typed donors. The study combined high-throughput TCR immunosequencing, statistical association of individual TCRs with disease status, and machine learning to predict cytomegalovirus infection status. Results the study describes overall, beyond this receptor: In an earlier analysis of 500 to 650 of the donors, most TCR beta V segments appeared in productive rearrangements about 90% or about 30% of the time, broadly matching IMGT annotations. Three of the identified cytomegalovirus-associated TCR beta chains were confirmed in vitro to be specific for cytomegalovirus antigens. Most TCR sequences were seen in very few donors, while some public TCRs were found in many individuals. Most CMV-associated TCR beta chains appeared to be HLA-restricted in a later analysis, and the HLA associations seemed to be driven largely by CMV exposure. A further reported finding was that TCR beta sequences accurately predicted the HLA-A and HLA-B alleles for most subjects in the first cohort. Strong co-occurrence of HLA alleles, especially DR and DQ, made assigning TCR associations to individual alleles difficult. In a later genetic analysis, a missense DCLRE1C variant was associated with V-gene and J-gene trimming of TCR beta chains, and the association was replicated in an independent cohort. According to the authors, the approach could potentially be generalized to other disease states and immunological phenotypes. Because counts were too low, about 15 rarely observed V segments, including chromosome 9 orphons, were left out of the earlier analysis of roughly 600 of the donors. Because HLA typing was unavailable for some donors at each locus, only the typed subset was used in association tests. In a later analysis, some 17,000 TCR beta sequences were associated with specific HLA alleles at a false discovery rate of 0.05. Correlated functional status among segregating V segments might reflect linkage disequilibrium, but an unknown experimental factor could not be ruled out. CMV serostatus was the only immune exposure information available for the cohort. In a later analysis, several top co-occurrence clusters were reported to appear linked to parvovirus B19, influenza, CMV and Epstein-Barr virus. Some IMGT-functional V segments, including TRBV6-2 and TRBV6-3, could not be told apart with the 87-base-pair reads, so those segments were excluded. Presence/absence analyses assumed roughly uniform sequencing depth across donors, an assumption that may not hold. According to a later analysis, TCR association rates differed among HLA loci, with DRB1 alleles showing the most associated TCRs and HLA-C alleles showing the fewest. Cytomegalovirus status was reported to be diagnosed by the classifier with high specificity and sensitivity in both the original and validation cohorts. A total of 150 or so TCR beta chains were listed by the study as associated with cytomegalovirus. According to a later genetic analysis, donors in an Asian-associated ancestry cluster had fewer N-insertions in productive TCRs than the approximately 650-donor mean. A cluster of highly shared sequence variants was judged likely to be a technical artifact of the sequencing pipeline. In a later analysis, HLA-associated TCR beta chains were found to be more clonally expanded and to have lower generation probabilities than equally common non-associated chains. In this cohort, only TCR beta chains were sequenced, and detectable features were limited by the absence of alpha or paired-chain data.

Receptor amplification or capture employed the immunoSEQ multiplex PCR assay. For the multiplex PCR, a mixture combining 60 forward primers for TCR Vbeta segments and 13 reverse primers for TCR Jbeta segments was used. The CDR3 region of rearranged TCR beta genes was amplified from genomic DNA by a multiplex PCR assay. The amplified TCR beta libraries were sequenced on the Illumina HiSeq System as 87-base-pair reads. The published analysis was carried out like this. Across the 670 or so repertoires, a later analysis counted some 81 million unique TCR beta chains, some 11 million of which were shared by at least two donors. To remove PCR and sequencing errors, raw reads were error-corrected and collapsed into unique sequences using a nearest-neighbor algorithm that merged closely related sequences. CDR3 sequences were aligned to IMGT reference sequences to assign V, D and J gene segments. For a sequence to be retained, a match of at least six nucleotides was required to both a V gene segment and a J gene segment. A rearrangement was called productive if the CDR3 had no stop codons and remained in frame with V and J, and every other rearrangement was called non-productive. CDR3 was defined according to IMGT convention as the region running from the second conserved V-encoded cysteine to the conserved J-encoded phenylalanine. The earlier analysis of 550 to 650 of the donors excluded any sequence lacking an unambiguous match to a single V gene segment. In an earlier analysis of some 590 of the donors, V segments were called functional above 56.7% productive rearrangements and were called segregating when the between-donor standard deviation exceeded 5%. A statistical classification framework was built for diagnosing cytomegalovirus status from the catalog of TCR beta chain sequences. In a later analysis, TCR nucleotide sequences were compared against IMGT/GENE-DB human TR gene sequences so that V and J genes could be assigned. In a later analysis, CDR3 sequences and most-parsimonious VDJ recombination scenarios were assigned using the TCRdist pipeline. In a later analysis, each TCR beta chain was defined by its CDR3 amino acid sequence together with its V-gene family, and reads lacking a unique V-gene family were excluded. In a later analysis, 500 to 700 highly shared, low-generation-probability nucleotide sequences were removed to address suspected cross-contamination and a sequencing artifact. For each public chain, a later analysis derived a clonal expansion index from normalized ranks of inferred template counts within each repertoire. A later analysis computed generation probabilities with a VDJ recombination model fitted to out-of-frame rearrangements, and checked the results against IGoR. A later analysis scored TCR-TCR, TCR-HLA and TCR-CMV co-occurrence with hypergeometric tests, applying a repertoire-size bias correction to TCR pairs. In a later analysis, false discovery rates were estimated by permuting HLA or CMV assignments 20 times. In a later analysis, co-occurring TCRs were grouped using DBSCAN, with TCRdist sequence similarity added in when clustering inside HLA-allele-positive subsets. Repertoires with fewer than 30,000 or more than 120,000 public chains, plus five repertoires with anomalous nucleotide sharing, were excluded from co-occurrence clustering. In its TCRdb copy, this immuneACCESS table keeps in-frame sequences only and misses some clones. Where compared with another copy, unresolved V genes explain less than half of these, and the others have no known cause. For V, J and clone size, that table is used; D and trimming come from the DNA. The sample table records approximately 180,000 clones; 80% to 90% of these occur just once. Around 5% of the sample lies in the top ten.

Looking up the germline V gene yields CDR1 SNHLY and CDR2 FYNNEI. Germline trimming: 6 bases from V, 4 bases from J; junction bases outside gene matches: 7. The CDR3 numbers 14 residues from cysteine through phenylalanine. Kept here is only the CDR3 DNA, which spans 42 bases and is read in frame from base 1. In total, roughly 670 healthy bone marrow donors made up the cohort. At the time of sampling, every cohort member was nominally healthy, though immune exposures that went unrecorded were likely present. The donor was CMV seropositive and was included in the group of around 300 seropositive cohort members. Each donor provided a peripheral blood sample, and peripheral blood mononuclear cells were used for TCR beta sequencing. The Qiagen DNeasy Blood Extraction Kit was used to extract genomic DNA from the blood cell samples.

Source material: PBMCs. Rearrangement joined TRBV2 to TRBJ1-1; 8 bases in the junction line up with TRBD1. The TCR sequence derives from a girl aged 10-17 years in good health and CMV-seropositive. The bases are TGTGCCAGCAGAGGACAGGGTGTTTTCACTGAAGCTTTCTTT. It encodes CASRGQGVFTEAFF.